One sample yielded the 8 T cell receptor beta chains listed below, sequenced in a study of regulatory T cells in long-lasting Graves disease (dated by TCRdb to 2020 to 2023). Library method: multiplex PCR. The reads were generated on an Illumina HiSeq 4000. CDR3 regions were amplified by Arm-PCR with iRepertoire HTBI primers to construct TCR beta libraries. TCRdb ran its own pipeline on the public reads, namely fastp trimming at Q25 and MiXCR clone calling, and kept in-frame beta chains. Every distinct CDR3 protein forms one entry, paired with its most common genes and DNA. This sample is represented by hundreds of thousands of distinct CDR3 sequences; about 15% of them were singletons. Approximately 7.8% of the sample is in the top ten clones. Taken with the paper, the label for time point translates to: newly diagnosed GD, antithyroid drugs for less than 3 months. RNA was extracted from PBMCs in TRIzol for both TCR sequencing and RNA sequencing.

The sample also formed part of further work on T cells in Graves' hyperthyroidism and ophthalmopathy.

The material sequenced was peripheral blood mononuclear cells (PBMCs), taken at new diagnosis, from a patient treated with antithyroid drugs. The receptor source for this set is a woman aged 40 to 55 with Graves disease. Donor details come from another sample of the same person, matched by shared clones.

As for this clonotype: A much larger clone differs by one base, so this may be a read error. Likely a read error: the CDR3 ends without its conserved phenylalanine or tryptophan. The gene calls are TRBV30 and TRBJ2-7; TRBD1 matches 9 bases. Per the germline V gene, CDR1 is GTSNPN and CDR2 is SVGIG (reference sequence). There are 15 residues in the CDR3. Trimming removed 0 bases from V and 3 bases from J; junction bases left unmatched: 6. The CDR3 DNA reads as TGTGCCTGGAGTGTGCTATGGGACAGGGACTACGAGCAGTACTCC. Protein: CAWSVLWDRDYEQYS.

In this sample, this clonotype turned up many times. The chain joins TRBV7-8 to TRBJ2-7; 8 bases match TRBD2. Germline-derived CDR1 and CDR2 are SGHVS and FQNEAQ. V shed 3 bases, J shed 4 bases, and the junction held 17 bases outside the gene matches. The CDR3 is 18 amino acids. The CDR3 DNA follows: TGTGCCAGCAGCTTGGGAGAGGGTCAGGCTAGCGGGCTTTACGAGCAGTACTTC. Its translation is CASSLGEGQASGLYEQYF.

This clonotype has a count of ten or more. The V call is TRBV10-3, the J call TRBJ2-1, with a tentative D call TRBD1 (7 bases). The V end lost 4 bases, the J end lost 2 bases, and 15 bases lay between the germline ends. This CDR3 spans 16 amino acids. CDR1 is ENHRY and CDR2 is SYGVKD in the germline V gene. CDR3 protein: CAISARDSLTYNEQFF. CDR3 in DNA: TGTGCCATCAGTGCGCGGGACAGCCTTACCTACAATGAGCAGTTCTTC.

V gene TRBV3-1 combines with J gene TRBJ2-7; perhaps TRBD1 as D (6 bases). The CDR3 consists of 14 residues. The V end was cut by 3 bases, the J end by 0 bases, with 9 bases between. Per the germline V gene, CDR1 is LGHDT and CDR2 is YNNKEL (reference sequence). The CDR3: CASSHYRASYEQYF. The CDR3 DNA is TGTGCCAGCAGCCACTACAGGGCCTCCTACGAGCAGTACTTC.

This clonotype was seen at least ten times. The chain recombines TRBV5-1 with TRBJ2-1; 13 bases match TRBD2. The CDR3 runs 18 residues. CDR1 is SGHRS, CDR2 YFSETQ, per germline. With 3 bases clipped from V and 5 bases from J, the junction kept 11 bases outside the gene matches. CDR3 amino acids: CASSSGLAGDGYDNEQFF. DNA of the CDR3: TGCGCCAGCAGCTCAGGACTAGCGGGAGATGGGTACGACAATGAGCAGTTCTTC.

This clonotype was observed a few times. The chain joins TRBV20-1 to TRBJ1-2, with 7 bases matching TRBD1. Unmatched junction bases numbered 6, after V lost 6 bases and J lost 2 bases. Germline values: CDR1 DFQATT, CDR2 SNEGSKA (reference sequence). CDR3 size: 13 residues. The CDR3 bases are TGCAGTGCAACAACGGACAGGAACTATGGCTACACCTTC. Translated, it gives CSATTDRNYGYTF.

This clonotype was seen many times. V is TRBV2 and J is TRBJ2-5, with 9 bases lining up with TRBD2. The germline CDR1 and CDR2 sequences are SNHLY and FYNNEI. V lost 1 base to trimming and J lost 4 bases; unmatched junction nucleotides: 4. This CDR3 has 15 amino acids. CDR3 protein: CASSEGLAGIETQYF. In DNA, the CDR3 is TGTGCCAGCAGTGAAGGTCTAGCGGGAATAGAGACCCAGTACTTC.

The table lists this clonotype with many counts. This rearrangement joins TRBV9 to TRBJ2-7; 8 bases match TRBD2. Germline trimming cut 3 bases from V and 7 bases from J; bases unmatched to any gene: 15. This CDR3 is built from 16 residues. Germline CDR1 reads SGDLS; CDR2 reads YYNGEE. DNA for the CDR3: TGTGCCAGCAGCGCTTCCCTACGTAGCGGGATTCAGGAGCAGTACTTC. Its translation is CASSASLRSGIQEQYF.